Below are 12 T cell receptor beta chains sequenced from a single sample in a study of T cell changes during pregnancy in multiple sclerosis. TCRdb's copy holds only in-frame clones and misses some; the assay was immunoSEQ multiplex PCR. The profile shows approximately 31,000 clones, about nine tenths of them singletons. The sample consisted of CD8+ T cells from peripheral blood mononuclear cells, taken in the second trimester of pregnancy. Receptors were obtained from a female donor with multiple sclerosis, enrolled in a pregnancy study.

Here the CDR3 DNA reads TGTGCCAGCAGCTACTCCCTAGCGGGAGAGGACAATGAGCAGTTCTTC. It codes for CASSYSLAGEDNEQFF. This chain connects TRBV7-9 to TRBJ2-1; 10 bases agree with TRBD2. The trim removed 4 bases at V and 5 bases at J, leaving 8 bases unmatched. CDR1 SEHNR and CDR2 FQNEAQ come from the germline V gene (reference sequence). This CDR3 has 16 amino acids.

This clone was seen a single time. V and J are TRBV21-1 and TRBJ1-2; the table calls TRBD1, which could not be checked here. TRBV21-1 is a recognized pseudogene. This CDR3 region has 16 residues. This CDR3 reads CASSKGDREVSYGYTF. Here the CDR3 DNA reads TGTGCCAGCAGCAAAGGGGACAGGGAGGTGAGCTATGGCTACACCTTC.

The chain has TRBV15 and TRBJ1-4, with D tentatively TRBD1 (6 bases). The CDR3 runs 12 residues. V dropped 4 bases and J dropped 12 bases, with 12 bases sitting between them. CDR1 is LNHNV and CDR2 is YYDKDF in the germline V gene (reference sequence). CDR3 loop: CATSIPKGELFF. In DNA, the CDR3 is TGTGCCACCAGCATCCCGAAGGGGGAACTGTTTTTT.

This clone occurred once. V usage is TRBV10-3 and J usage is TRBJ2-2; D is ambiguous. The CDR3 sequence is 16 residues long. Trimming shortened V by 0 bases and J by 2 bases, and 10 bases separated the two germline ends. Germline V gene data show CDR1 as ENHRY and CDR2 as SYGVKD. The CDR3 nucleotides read TGTGCCATCAGTGAGTCCGGAGCCACAAACACCGGGGAGCTGTTTTTT. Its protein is CAISESGATNTGELFF.

CDR3 in amino acids: CASSEADAGLSYNEQFF. In nucleotides, the CDR3 is TGTGCCAGCAGTGAAGCCGATGCGGGACTCTCCTACAATGAGCAGTTCTTC. The chain has TRBV2 and TRBJ2-1; perhaps TRBD2 as D (6 bases). This CDR3 region has 17 residues. Germline assignment: CDR1 SNHLY and CDR2 FYNNEI. The V and J ends lost 0 bases and 0 bases respectively, with 12 bases between them.

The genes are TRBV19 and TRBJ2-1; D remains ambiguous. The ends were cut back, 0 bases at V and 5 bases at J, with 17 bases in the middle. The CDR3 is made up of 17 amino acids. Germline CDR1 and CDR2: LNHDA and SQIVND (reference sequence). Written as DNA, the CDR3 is TGTGCCAGTAGTATAGATCTATTGCGACTGGTCAACAATGAGCAGTTCTTC. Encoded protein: CASSIDLLRLVNNEQFF.

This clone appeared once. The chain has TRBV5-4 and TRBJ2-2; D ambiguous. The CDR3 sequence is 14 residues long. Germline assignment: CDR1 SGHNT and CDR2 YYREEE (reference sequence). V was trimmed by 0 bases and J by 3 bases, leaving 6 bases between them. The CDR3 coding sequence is TGTGCCAGCAGCTTGGACAGACACACCGGGGAGCTGTTTTTT. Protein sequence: CASSLDRHTGELFF. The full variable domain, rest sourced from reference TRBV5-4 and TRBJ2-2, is ETGVTQSPTHLIKTRGQQVTLRCSSQSGHNTVSWYQQALGQGPQFIFQYYREEENGRGNFPPRFSGLQFPNYSSELNVNALELDDSALYLCASSLDRHTGELFFGEGSRLTVL.

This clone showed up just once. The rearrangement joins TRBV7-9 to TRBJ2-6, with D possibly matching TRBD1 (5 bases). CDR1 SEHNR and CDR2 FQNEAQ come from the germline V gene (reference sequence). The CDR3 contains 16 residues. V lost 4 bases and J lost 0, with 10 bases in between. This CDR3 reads CASSSTGSSGANVLTF. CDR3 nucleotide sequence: TGTGCCAGCAGCTCTACAGGTTCCTCTGGGGCCAACGTCCTGACTTTC.

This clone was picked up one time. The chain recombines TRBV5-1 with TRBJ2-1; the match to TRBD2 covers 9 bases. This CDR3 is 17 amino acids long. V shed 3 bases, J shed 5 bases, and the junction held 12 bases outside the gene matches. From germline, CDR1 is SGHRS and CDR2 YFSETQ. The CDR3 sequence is CASSWGGSGGMNNEQFF. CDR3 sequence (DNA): TGCGCCAGCAGCTGGGGAGGTAGCGGGGGCATGAACAATGAGCAGTTCTTC.

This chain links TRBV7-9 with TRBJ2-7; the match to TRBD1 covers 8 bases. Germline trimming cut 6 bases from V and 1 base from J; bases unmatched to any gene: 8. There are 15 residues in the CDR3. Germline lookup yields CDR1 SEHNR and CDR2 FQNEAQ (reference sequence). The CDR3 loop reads CASSQTGAFSYEQYF. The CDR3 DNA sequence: TGTGCCAGCAGTCAGACAGGGGCTTTTTCCTACGAGCAGTACTTC.

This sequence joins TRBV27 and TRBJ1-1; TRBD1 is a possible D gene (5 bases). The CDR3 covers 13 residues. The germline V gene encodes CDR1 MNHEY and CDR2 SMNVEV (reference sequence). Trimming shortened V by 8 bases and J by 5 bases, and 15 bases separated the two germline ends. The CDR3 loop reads CASGDSPVTEAFF. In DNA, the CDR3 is TGTGCCAGCGGAGACAGTCCAGTGACTGAAGCTTTCTTT.

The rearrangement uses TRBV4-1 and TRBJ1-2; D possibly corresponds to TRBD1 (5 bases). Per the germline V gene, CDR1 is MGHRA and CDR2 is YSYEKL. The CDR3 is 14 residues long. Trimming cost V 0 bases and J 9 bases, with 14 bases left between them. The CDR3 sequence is CASSQEAGLVSYTF. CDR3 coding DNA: TGCGCCAGCAGCCAAGAAGCAGGGTTGGTGAGCTACACCTTC.